This section outlines one T cell receptor (beta chain) sequence together with its context. Its target is not known. Germline and junction disagree at one end, which may indicate a read error. The CDR3 is 16 residues long. Germline CDR1 is MNHEY and CDR2 is SMNVEV (reference sequence). The sample is drawn from a study of OX40 agonist ivuxolimab in advanced cancers. Overall study results and limits: Relative to CD4+ cells, CD8+ T cells on average had more expanded clones.

Sequencing was performed with immunoSEQ multiplex PCR; in TCRdb, only in-frame clones are kept and a portion is missing. The sample holds almost 15,000 clones, approximately 80% seen once. This chain links TRBV27 with TRBJ2-7; 7 nucleotides agree with TRBD2. The source is an adult with an advanced solid tumor such as melanoma, head and neck, liver or kidney cancer. The sequencing used CD4+ or CD8+ T cells sorted from blood, collected in a trial of the OX40 agonist ivuxolimab. CDR3 in amino acids: CAGSFSLAADLGEQYF. CDR3 DNA: TGTGCCGGCAGTTTTTCTCTAGCGGCGGACTTGGGCGAGCAGTACTTC.